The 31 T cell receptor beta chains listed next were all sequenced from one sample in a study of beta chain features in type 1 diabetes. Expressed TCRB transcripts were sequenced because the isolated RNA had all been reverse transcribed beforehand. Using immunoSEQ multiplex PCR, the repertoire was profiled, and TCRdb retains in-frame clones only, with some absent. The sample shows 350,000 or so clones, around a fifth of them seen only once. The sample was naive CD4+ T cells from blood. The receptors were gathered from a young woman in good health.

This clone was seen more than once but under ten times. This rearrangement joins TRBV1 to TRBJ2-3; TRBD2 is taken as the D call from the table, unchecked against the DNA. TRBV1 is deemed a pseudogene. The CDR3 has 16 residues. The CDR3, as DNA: TGCACCAACACTAGCGGGAGGGAGGGTAGCACAGATACGCAGTATTTT. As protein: CTNTSGREGSTDTQYF.

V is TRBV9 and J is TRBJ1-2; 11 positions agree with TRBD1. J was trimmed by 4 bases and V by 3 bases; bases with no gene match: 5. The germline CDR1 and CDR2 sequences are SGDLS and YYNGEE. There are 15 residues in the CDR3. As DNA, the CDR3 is TGTGCCAGCAGCGCCTCGGGACAGGGGGGCTATGGCTACACCTTC. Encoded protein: CASSASGQGGYGYTF.

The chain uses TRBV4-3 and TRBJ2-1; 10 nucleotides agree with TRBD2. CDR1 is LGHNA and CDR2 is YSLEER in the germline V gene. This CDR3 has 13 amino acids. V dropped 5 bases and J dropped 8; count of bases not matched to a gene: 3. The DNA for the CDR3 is TGCGCCAGCAGCTCTAGCGGGGGCTATGAGCAGTTCTTC. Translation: CASSSSGGYEQFF.

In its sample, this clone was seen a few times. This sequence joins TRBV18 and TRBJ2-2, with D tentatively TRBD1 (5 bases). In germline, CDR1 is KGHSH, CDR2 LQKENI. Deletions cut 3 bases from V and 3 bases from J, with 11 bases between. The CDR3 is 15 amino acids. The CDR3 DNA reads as TGTGCCAGCTCACCTTCGGACACTTACACCGGGGAGCTGTTTTTT. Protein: CASSPSDTYTGELFF.

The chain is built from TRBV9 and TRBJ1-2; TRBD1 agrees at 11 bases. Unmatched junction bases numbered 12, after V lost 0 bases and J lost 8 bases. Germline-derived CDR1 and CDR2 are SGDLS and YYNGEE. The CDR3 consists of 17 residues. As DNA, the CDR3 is TGTGCCAGCAGCGTAGCCAGTACCGGGACAGGGGGTAGGGGCTACACCTTC. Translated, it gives CASSVASTGTGGRGYTF.

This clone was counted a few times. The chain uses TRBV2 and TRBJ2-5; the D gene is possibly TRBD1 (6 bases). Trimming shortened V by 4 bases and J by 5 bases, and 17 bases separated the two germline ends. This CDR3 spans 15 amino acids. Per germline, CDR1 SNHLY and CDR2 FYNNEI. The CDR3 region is CASSVQGNIAETQYF. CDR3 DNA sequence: TGTGCCAGCAGTGTCCAGGGGAACATCGCGGAGACCCAGTACTTC. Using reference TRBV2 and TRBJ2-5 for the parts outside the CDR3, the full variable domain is EPEVTQTPSHQVTQMGQEVILRCVPISNHLYFYWYRQILGQKVEFLVSFYNNEISEKSEIFDDQFSVERPDGSNFTLKIRSTKLEDSAMYFCASSVQGNIAETQYFGPGTRLLVL.

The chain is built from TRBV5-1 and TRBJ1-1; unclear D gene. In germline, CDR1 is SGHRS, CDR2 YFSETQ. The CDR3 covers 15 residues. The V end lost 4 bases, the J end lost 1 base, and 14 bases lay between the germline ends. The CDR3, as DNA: TGCGCCAGCAGCCCGCCTCGTGAGGCGAACACTGAAGCTTTCTTT. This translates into CASSPPREANTEAFF.

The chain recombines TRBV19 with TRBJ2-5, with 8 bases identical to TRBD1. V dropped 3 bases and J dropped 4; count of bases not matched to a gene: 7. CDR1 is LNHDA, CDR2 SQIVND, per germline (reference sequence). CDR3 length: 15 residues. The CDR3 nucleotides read TGTGCCAGTAGTATTAGTCGGACAGGGATAGAGACCCAGTACTTC. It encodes CASSISRTGIETQYF.

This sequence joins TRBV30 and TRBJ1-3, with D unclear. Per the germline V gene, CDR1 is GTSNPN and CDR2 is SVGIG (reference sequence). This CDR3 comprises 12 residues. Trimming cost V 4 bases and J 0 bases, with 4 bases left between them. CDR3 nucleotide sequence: TGTGCCTGGAAAGCCTCTGGAAACACCATATATTTT. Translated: CAWKASGNTIYF.

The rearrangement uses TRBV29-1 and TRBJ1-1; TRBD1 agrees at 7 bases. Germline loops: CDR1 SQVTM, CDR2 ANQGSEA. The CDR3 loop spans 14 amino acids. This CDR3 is CTGTKRDRNTEAFF. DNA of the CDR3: TGCACCGGTACGAAGAGGGACAGGAACACTGAAGCTTTCTTT.

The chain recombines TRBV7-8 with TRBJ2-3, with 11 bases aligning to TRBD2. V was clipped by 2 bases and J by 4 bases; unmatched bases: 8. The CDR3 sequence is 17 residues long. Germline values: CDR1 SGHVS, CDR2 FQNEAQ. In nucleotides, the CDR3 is TGTGCCAGCAGCTTAAGGAGACTAGCGGGGAGGGCAGATACGCAGTATTTT. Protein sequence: CASSLRRLAGRADTQYF.

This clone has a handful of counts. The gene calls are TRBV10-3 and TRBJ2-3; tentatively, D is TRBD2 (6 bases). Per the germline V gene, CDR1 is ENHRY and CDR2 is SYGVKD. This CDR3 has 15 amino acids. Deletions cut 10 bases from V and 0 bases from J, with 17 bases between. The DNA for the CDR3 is TGTGCCACTGCCGCGGGGATAACAAGCACAGATACGCAGTATTTT. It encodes CATAAGITSTDTQYF.

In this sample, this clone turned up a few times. The CDR3 coding sequence is TGTGCCAGCAGCTTAGTGCCGACAGGGCGGTCAGGCTACACCTTC. Its protein product is CASSLVPTGRSGYTF. The V call is TRBV7-8, the J call TRBJ1-2; 7 nucleotides match TRBD1. V lost 1 base, J lost 8 bases, and 10 bases stayed unmatched. The CDR3 loop spans 15 amino acids. Germline V gene sequence: CDR1 SGHVS, CDR2 FQNEAQ.

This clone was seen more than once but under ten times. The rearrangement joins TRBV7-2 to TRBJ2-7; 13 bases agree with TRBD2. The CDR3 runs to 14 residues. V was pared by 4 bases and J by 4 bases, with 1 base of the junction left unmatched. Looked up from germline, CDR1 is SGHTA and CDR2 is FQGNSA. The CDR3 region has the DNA TGTGCCAGCAGCTCGGGACTAGCGGGGTACGAGCAGTACTTC. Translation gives CASSSGLAGYEQYF.

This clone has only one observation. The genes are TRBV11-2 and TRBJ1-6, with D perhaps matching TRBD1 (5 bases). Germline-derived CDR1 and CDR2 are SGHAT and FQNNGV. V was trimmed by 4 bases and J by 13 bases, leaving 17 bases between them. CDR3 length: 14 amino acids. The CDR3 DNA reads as TGTGCCAGCAGCTCCCCGTCGCAGGGTGTTCCCCTCCACTTT. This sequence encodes CASSSPSQGVPLHF.

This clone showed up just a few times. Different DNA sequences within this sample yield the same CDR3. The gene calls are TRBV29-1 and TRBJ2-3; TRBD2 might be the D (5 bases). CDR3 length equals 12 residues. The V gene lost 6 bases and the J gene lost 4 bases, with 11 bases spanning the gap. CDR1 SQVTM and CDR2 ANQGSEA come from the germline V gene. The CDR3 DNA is TGCAGCGTGGAGGAACGGGCAGATACGCAGTATTTT. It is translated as CSVEERADTQYF.

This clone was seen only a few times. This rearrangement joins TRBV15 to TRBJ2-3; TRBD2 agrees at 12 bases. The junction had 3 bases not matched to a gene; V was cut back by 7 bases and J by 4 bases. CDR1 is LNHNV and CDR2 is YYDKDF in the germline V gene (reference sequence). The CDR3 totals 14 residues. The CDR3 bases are TGTGCCACCAAGACTAGCGGGGGTCCAGATACGCAGTATTTT. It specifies CATKTSGGPDTQYF.

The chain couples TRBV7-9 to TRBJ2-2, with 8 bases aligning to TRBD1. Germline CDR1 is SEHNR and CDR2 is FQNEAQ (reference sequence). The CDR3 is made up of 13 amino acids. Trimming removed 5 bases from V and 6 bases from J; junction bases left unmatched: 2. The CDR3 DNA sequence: TGTGCCAGCAGCGGACAGGGTCCCGGGGAGCTGTTTTTT. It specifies CASSGQGPGELFF.

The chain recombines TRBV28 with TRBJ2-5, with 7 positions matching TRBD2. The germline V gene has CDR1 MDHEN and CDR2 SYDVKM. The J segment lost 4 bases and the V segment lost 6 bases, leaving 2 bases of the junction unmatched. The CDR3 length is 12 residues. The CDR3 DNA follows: TGTGCCAGCAGGGCGGGAGTAGAGACCCAGTACTTC. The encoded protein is CASRAGVETQYF.

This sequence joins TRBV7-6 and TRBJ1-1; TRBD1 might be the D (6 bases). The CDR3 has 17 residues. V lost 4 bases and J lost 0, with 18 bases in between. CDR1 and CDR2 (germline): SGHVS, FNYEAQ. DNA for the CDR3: TGTGCCAGCAGCTCACTTACCGGGACACAATTGAACACTGAAGCTTTCTTT. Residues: CASSSLTGTQLNTEAFF.

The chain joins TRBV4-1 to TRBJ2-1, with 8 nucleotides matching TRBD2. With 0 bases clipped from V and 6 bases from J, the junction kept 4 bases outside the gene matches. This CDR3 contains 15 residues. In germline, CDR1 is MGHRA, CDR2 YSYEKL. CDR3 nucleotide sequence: TGCGCCAGCAGCCAAGAAGAGCGGGGGACCAATGAGCAGTTCTTC. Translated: CASSQEERGTNEQFF.

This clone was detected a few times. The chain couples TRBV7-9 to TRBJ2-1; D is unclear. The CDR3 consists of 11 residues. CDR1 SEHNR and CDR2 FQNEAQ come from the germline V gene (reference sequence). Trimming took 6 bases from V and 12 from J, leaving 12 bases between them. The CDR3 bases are TGTGCCAGCAGGCTCGAGAACGCGCAGTTCTTC. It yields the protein CASRLENAQFF.

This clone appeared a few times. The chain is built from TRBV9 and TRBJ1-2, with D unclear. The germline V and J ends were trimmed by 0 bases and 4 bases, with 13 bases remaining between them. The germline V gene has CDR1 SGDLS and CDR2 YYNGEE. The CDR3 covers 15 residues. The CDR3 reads CASSVATSAGYGYTF. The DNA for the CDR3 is TGTGCCAGCAGCGTAGCTACGTCGGCAGGCTATGGCTACACCTTC.

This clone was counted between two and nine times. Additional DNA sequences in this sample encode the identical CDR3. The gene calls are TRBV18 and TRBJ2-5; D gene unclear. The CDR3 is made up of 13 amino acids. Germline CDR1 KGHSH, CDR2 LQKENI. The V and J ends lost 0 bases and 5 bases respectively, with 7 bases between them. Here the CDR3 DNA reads TGTGCCAGCTCACCACCGAGTCGGGAGACCCAGTACTTC. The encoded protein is CASSPPSRETQYF. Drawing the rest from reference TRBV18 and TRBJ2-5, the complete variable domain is NAGVMQNPRHLVRRRGQEARLRCSPMKGHSHVYWYRQLPEEGLKFMVYLQKENIIDESGMPKERFSAEFPKEGPSILRIQQVVRGDSAAYFCASSPPSRETQYFGPGTRLLVL.

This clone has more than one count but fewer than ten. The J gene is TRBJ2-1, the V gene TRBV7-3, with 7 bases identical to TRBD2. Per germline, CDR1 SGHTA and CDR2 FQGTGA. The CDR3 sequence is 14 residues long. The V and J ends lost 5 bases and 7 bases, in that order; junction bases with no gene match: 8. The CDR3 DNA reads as TGTGCCAGCAGCCTACAGGCAGCGGGAAATGAGCAGTTCTTC. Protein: CASSLQAAGNEQFF.

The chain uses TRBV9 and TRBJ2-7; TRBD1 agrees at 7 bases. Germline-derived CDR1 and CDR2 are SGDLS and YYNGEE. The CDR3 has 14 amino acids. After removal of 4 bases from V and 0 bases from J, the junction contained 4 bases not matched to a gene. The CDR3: CASSMTGHSYEQYF. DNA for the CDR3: TGTGCCAGCAGCATGACAGGGCACTCCTACGAGCAGTACTTC.

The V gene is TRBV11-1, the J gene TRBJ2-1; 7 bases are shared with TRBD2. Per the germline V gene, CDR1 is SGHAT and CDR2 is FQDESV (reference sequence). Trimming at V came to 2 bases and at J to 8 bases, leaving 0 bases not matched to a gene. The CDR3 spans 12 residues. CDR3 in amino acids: CASSLRGDEQFF. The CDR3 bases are TGTGCCAGCAGCTTACGGGGGGATGAGCAGTTCTTC.

The CDR3 DNA follows: TGTGCCAGCAGGCCGGGACTAGCGGTCTACGAGCAGTACTTC. This codes for CASRPGLAVYEQYF. The chain uses TRBV5-5 and TRBJ2-7; 11 nucleotides match TRBD2. The CDR3 totals 14 residues. Germline CDR1 is SGHKS and CDR2 is YYEKEE (reference sequence). Trimming at V came to 5 bases and at J to 3 bases, leaving 4 bases not matched to a gene.

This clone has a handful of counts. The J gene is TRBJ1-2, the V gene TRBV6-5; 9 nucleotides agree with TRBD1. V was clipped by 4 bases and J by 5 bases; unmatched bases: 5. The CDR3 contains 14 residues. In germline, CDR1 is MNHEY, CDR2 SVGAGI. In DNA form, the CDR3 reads TGTGCCAGCAGTTCAACGGGACAGGGATATGGCTACACCTTC. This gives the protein CASSSTGQGYGYTF.

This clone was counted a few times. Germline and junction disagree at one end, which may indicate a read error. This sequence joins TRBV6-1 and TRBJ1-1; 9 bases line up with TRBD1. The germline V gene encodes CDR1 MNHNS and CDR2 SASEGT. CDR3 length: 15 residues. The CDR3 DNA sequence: TGTGCCAGCAGTGTACCCGGGACAGGGAACGCTGAAGCTTTCTTT. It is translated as CASSVPGTGNAEAFF.

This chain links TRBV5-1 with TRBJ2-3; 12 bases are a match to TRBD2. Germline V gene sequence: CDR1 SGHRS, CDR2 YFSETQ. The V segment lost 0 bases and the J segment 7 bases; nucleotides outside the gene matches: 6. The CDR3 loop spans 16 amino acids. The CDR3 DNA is TGCGCCAGCAGCTTGGGAACTAGCGGGGGGATGCATACGCAGTATTTT. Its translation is CASSLGTSGGMHTQYF.